This TCR beta chain was found in a study of tumor-infiltrating lymphocytes in oesophageal squamous cell carcinoma. Using its own MiXCR run on the PCR reads, TCRdb lists one record per CDR3 protein. The repertoire holds just over 15,000 distinct CDR3 sequences, with around 50% as singletons. The TCR sequence derives from a female donor with esophageal squamous cell carcinoma. The sequencing input was esophageal tumor tissue.

In DNA, the CDR3 is TGTGCCAGCAGTGATAGAGCGGGAGGACAAGATACGCAGTATTTT. It encodes CASSDRAGGQDTQYF. The rearrangement links TRBV6-4 to TRBJ2-3; 9 nucleotides agree with TRBD2. In germline, CDR1 is MRHNA, CDR2 SNTAGT. The CDR3 runs to 15 residues. Germline trimming cut 3 bases from V and 5 bases from J; bases unmatched to any gene: 6.